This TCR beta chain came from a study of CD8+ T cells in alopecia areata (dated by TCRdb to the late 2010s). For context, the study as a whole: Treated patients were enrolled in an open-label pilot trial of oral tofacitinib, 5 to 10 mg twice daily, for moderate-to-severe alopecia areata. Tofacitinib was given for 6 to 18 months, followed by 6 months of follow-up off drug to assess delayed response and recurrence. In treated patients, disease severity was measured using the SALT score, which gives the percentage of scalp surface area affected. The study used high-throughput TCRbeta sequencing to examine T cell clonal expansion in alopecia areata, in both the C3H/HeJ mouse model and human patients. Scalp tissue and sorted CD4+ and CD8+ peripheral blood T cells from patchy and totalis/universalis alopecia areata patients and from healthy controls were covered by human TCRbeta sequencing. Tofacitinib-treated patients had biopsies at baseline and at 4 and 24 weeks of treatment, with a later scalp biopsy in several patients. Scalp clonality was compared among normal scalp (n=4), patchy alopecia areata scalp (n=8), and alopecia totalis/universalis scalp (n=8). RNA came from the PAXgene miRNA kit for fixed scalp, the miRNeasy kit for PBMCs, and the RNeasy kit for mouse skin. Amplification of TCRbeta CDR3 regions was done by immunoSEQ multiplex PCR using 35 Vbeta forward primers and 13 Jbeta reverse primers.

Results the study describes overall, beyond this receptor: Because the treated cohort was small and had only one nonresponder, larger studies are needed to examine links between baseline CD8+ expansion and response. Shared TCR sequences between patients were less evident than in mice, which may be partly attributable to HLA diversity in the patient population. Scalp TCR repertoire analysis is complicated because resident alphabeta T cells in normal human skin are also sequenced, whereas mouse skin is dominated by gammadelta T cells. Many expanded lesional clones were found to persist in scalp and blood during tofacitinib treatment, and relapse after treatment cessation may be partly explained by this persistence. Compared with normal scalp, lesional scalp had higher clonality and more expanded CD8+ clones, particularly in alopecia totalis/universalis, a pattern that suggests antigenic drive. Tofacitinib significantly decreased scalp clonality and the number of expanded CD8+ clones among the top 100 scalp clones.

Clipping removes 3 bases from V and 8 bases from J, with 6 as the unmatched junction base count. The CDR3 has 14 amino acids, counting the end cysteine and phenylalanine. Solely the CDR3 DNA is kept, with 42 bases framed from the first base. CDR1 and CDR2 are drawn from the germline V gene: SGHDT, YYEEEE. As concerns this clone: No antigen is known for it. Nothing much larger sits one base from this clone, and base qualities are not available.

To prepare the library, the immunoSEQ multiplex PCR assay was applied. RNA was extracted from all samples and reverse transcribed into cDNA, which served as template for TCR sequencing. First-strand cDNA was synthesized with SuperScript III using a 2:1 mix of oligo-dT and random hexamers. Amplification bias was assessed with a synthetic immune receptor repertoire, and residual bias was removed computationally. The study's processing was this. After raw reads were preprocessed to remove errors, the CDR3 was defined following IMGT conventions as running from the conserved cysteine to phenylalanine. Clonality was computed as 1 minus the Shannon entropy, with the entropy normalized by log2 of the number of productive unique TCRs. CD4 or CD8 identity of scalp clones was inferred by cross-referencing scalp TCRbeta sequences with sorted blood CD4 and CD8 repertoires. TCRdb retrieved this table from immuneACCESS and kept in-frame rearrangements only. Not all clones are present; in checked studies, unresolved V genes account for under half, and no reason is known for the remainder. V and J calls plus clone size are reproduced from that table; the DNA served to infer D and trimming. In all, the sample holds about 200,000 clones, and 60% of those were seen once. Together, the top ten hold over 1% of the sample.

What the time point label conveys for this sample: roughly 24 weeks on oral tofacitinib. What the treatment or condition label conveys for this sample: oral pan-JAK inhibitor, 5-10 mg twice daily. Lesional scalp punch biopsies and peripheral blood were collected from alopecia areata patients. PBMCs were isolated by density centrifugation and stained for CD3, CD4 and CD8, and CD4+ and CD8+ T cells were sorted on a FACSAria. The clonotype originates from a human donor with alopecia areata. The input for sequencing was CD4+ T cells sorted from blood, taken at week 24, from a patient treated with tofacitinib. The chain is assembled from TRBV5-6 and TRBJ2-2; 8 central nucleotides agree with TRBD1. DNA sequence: TGTGCCAGCAGCTGGAGGACAGGGAGAGGGGAGCTGTTTTTT. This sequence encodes CASSWRTGRGELFF.